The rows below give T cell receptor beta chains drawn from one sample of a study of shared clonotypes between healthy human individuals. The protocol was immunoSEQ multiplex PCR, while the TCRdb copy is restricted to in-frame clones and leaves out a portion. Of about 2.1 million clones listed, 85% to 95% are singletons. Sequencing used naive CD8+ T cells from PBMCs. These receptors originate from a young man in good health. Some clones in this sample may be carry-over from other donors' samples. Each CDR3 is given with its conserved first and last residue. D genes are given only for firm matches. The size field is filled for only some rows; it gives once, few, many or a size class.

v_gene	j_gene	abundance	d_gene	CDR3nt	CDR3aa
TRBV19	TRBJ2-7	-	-	TGTGCCAGTAGCTTAGACTCTCACTCCACCTACGAGCAGTACTTC	CASSLDSHSTYEQYF
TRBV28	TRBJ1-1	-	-	TGTGCCATTGGGGACCCGACCGGCACTGAAGCTTTCTTT	CAIGDPTGTEAFF
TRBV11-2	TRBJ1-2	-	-	TGTGCCAGCAGCTTATTGGAGCCGGATGATTATGGCTACACCTTC	CASSLLEPDDYGYTF
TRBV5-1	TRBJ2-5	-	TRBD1	TGCGCCAGCAGCTGGGACAGGGGGCTATACTTC	CASSWDRGLYF
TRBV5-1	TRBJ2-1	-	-	TGCGCCAGCAGCTCCACCGCCGAAGAGCAGTTCTTC	CASSSTAEEQFF
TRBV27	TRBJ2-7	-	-	TGTGCCAGCAGCCGTTTGGGGGAGCAGTACTTC	CASSRLGEQYF
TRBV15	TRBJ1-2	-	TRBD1	TGTGCCACCAGCGGGAGACAGGGGGGCGATGGCTACACCTTC	CATSGRQGGDGYTF
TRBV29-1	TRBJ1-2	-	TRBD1	TGCAGCGGGACAGGGACCGACGATCCCTATGGCTACACCTTC	CSGTGTDDPYGYTF
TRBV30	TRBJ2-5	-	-	TGTGCCTGGAAGGAGGGACTCACCGGGGGAGAGACCCAGTACTTC	CAWKEGLTGGETQYF
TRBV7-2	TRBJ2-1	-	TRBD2	TGTGCCAGCAGCAACGCGGGAGGGATGTACAATGAGCAGTTCTTC	CASSNAGGMYNEQFF
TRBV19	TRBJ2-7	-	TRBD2	TGTGCCAGTAGTACCGGGGGGGCGAGAGAGCAGTACTTC	CASSTGGAREQYF
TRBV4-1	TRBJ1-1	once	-	TGCGCCAGCAGCCAAGTGGGGGGCGTTGGCACTGAAGCTTTCTTT	CASSQVGGVGTEAFF
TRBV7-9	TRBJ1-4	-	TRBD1	TGTGCCAGCAGCTTAGAAGTAAAGACAGGGGAGTGGGCTAATGAAAAACTGTTTTTT	CASSLEVKTGEWANEKLFF
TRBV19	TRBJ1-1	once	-	TGTGCCAGTAGTATAGAGCAGGGGCTAGACACTGAAGCTTTCTTT	CASSIEQGLDTEAFF
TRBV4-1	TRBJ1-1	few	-	TGCGCCAGCAGCCAAGATCAGTCATCGAACACTGAAGCTTTCTTT	CASSQDQSSNTEAFF
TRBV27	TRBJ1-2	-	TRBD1	TGTGCCAGCAGTTTGACAGGGAGCTATGGCTACACCTTC	CASSLTGSYGYTF
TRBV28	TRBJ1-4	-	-	TGTGCCAGCAAGCCGCAGGGTACCAATGAAAAACTGTTTTTT	CASKPQGTNEKLFF
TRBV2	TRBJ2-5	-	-	TGTGCCAGCAAAACTACCTCCGGGGAGACCCAGTACTTC	CASKTTSGETQYF
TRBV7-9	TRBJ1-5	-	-	TGTGCCATCAATACTGGACAGTCAGGGCAGCCCCAGCATTTT	CAINTGQSGQPQHF
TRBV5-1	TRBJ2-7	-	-	TGCGCCAGCAGCCCCGGGTGGAAAGAGCAGTACTTC	CASSPGWKEQYF
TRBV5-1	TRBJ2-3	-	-	TGCGCCAGCAGCTTGGCGGTAGAGGGTCGGAAGGGCACAGATACGCAGTATTTT	CASSLAVEGRKGTDTQYF
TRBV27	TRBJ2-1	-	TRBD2	TGTGCCAGCAGTCTTTTAGCGGGAGACCTGGGGGATGAGCAGTTCTTC	CASSLLAGDLGDEQFF
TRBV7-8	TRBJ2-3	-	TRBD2	TGTGCCAGCAGCTTCGCGGGAGGGACAGATACGCAGTATTTT	CASSFAGGTDTQYF
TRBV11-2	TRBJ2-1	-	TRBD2	TGTGCCAGCAGCTCCGCGGGGGGGCCGGCTCTTATCGATGAGCAGTTCTTC	CASSSAGGPALIDEQFF
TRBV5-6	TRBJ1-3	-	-	TGTGCCAGCAGCCGTCGAGGAGGAAACACCATATATTTT	CASSRRGGNTIYF
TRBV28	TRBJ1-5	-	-	TGTGCCAGCAGTTATGCCGCGGGGGAGGGAGTAGGTCAGCCCCAGCATTTT	CASSYAAGEGVGQPQHF
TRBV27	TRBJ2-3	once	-	TGTGCCAGCAGTTTTGGGGCAAACCCAGATACGCAGTATTTT	CASSFGANPDTQYF
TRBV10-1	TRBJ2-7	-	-	TGCGCCAGCAGTGATGGTATGGGGGCTGGCTACGAGCAGTACTTC	CASSDGMGAGYEQYF
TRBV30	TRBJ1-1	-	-	TGTGCCTGGAGTTTGGGCCCCACTGAAGCTTTCTTT	CAWSLGPTEAFF
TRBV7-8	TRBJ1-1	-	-	TGTGCCAGCAGCTTAAGGCCAGGCCTGAACACTGAAGCTTTCTTT	CASSLRPGLNTEAFF
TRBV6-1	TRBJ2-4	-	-	TGTGCCAGCAGTGAAGCGTGGGGGGCCAAAAACATTCAGTACTTC	CASSEAWGAKNIQYF
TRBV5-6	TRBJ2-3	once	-	TGTGCCAGCAGCCCGGGGGCAGGGGCGTTGACAGATACGCAGTATTTT	CASSPGAGALTDTQYF
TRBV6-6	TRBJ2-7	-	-	TGTGCCAGCAGTTACTCGAGCAGGCGCGACGAGCAGTACTTC	CASSYSSRRDEQYF
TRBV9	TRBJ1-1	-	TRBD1	TGTGCCAGCAACCCCACCCAGGGGGGAAACACTGAAGCTTTCTTT	CASNPTQGGNTEAFF
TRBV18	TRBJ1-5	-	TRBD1	TGTGCCAGCTCACCCTCCACGGTCGACAGGGGTGGATCTCAGCCCCAGCATTTT	CASSPSTVDRGGSQPQHF
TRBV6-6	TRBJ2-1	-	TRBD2	TGTGCCAGCAGTCACGGGAGGGTATACAATGAGCAGTTCTTC	CASSHGRVYNEQFF
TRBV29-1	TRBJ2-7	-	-	TGCAGCGTTCTTGGGGGCGCAACCTACGAGCAGTACTTC	CSVLGGATYEQYF
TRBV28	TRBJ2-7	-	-	TGTGCCAGCAGTTTCGGTGGGTGGGGCTACGAGCAGTACTTC	CASSFGGWGYEQYF
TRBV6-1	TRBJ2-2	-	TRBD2	TGTGCCAGCAGTGGCTCGACTAGCGGGGGGCCCGGGGAGCTGTTTTTT	CASSGSTSGGPGELFF
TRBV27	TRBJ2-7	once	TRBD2	TGTGCCAGCAGTTGGGCAGGGCCGGGAGGGTACGAGCAGTACTTC	CASSWAGPGGYEQYF
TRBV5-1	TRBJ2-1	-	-	TGCGCCAGCAGCTTGGCCGGCGACACCCTAGGGCAGTTCTTC	CASSLAGDTLGQFF
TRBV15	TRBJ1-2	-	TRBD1	TGTGCCACCAGCACCCGGACAGGGAACCCTTATTTCTATGGCTACACCTTC	CATSTRTGNPYFYGYTF
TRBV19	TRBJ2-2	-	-	TGTGCCAGTAGGGAACTGGGGGGAACCGGGGAGCTGTTTTTT	CASRELGGTGELFF
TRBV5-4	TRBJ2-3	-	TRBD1	TGTGCCAGCAGCTATGGGACAGGGCACACAGATACGCAGTATTTT	CASSYGTGHTDTQYF
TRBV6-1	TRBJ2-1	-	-	TGTGCCACCGCGCCTTACAATGAGCAGTTCTTC	CATAPYNEQFF
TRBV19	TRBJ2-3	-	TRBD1	TGTGCCAGTAGTCCCAGGGGGCTCAGCACAGATACGCAGTATTTT	CASSPRGLSTDTQYF
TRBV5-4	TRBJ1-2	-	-	TGTGCCAGCAGCGGAGAATCGACGGTTTTCCGGGGCTACACCTTC	CASSGESTVFRGYTF
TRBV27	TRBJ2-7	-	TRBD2	TGTGCCAGCAGCCGAGGGCCGGGTAGCGGGAGCTCCTACGAGCAGTACTTC	CASSRGPGSGSSYEQYF
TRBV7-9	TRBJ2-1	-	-	TGTGCCAGCAGCTTCGGCATGGGTGAGCAGTTCTTC	CASSFGMGEQFF